The rows below give T cell receptor beta chains drawn from one sample of a study of T cell responses to AZD1222 COVID-19 vaccine. Only in-frame clones appear in the TCRdb table, and some are missing; sequencing was by immunoSEQ multiplex PCR. This table has more than 150,000 clones, about nine tenths appearing once. Sample: peripheral blood, taken on day 0 of AZD1222 vaccination. These receptors originate from an adult in good health. Each CDR3 is given with its conserved first and last residue. The D gene is left open where the match is weak. Clone size appears in some rows only: once, few, many, or a class for an expanded clone.

v_gene,j_gene,d_gene,abundance,CDR3aa,CDR3nt
TRBV10-1,TRBJ1-6,.,.,CASSESAGNSPLHF,TGCGCCAGCAGTGAGTCTGCAGGGAACTCACCCCTCCACTTT
TRBV7-2,TRBJ2-2,.,.,CASSLAAQGYGELFF,TGTGCCAGCAGCTTAGCAGCCCAGGGGTACGGGGAGCTGTTTTTT
TRBV5-1,TRBJ2-7,.,.,CASSLGRQRTYEQYF,TGCGCCAGCAGCTTGGGAAGGCAGAGGACCTACGAGCAGTACTTC
TRBV4-3,TRBJ1-3,.,.,CASSQSSSGNTIYF,TGCGCCAGCAGCCAATCCAGCTCTGGAAACACCATATATTTT
TRBV5-1,TRBJ2-5,TRBD1,.,CASSPGQAAQETQYF,TGCGCCAGCAGCCCAGGACAGGCCGCCCAAGAGACCCAGTACTTC
TRBV28,TRBJ1-6,.,.,CASSFLGRKNSPLHF,TGTGCCAGCAGTTTTCTCGGACGGAAAAATTCACCCCTCCACTTT
TRBV7-9,TRBJ2-7,.,.,CASSLLGGTTEQYF,TGTGCCAGCAGCTTATTGGGAGGAACAACCGAGCAGTACTTC
TRBV18,TRBJ2-4,.,.,CASSPVAVAKNIQYF,TGTGCCAGCTCACCAGTAGCAGTAGCCAAAAACATTCAGTACTTC
TRBV11-1,TRBJ2-3,TRBD2,once,CASEGSSGRADTQYF,TGTGCCAGCGAGGGGTCTAGCGGGAGAGCAGATACGCAGTATTTT
TRBV2,TRBJ2-5,.,.,CASSYIEGGTQYF,TGTGCCAGCAGTTATATTGAGGGGGGGACCCAGTACTTC
TRBV5-4,TRBJ2-5,.,.,CASSLGTLQETQYF,TGTGCCAGCAGCTTAGGGACACTTCAAGAGACCCAGTACTTC
TRBV7-9,TRBJ1-1,.,.,CASSLGLGENTEAFF,TGTGCCAGCAGCTTAGGGTTAGGAGAAAACACTGAAGCTTTCTTT
TRBV13,TRBJ2-7,.,.,CASSLGGSSYEQYF,TGTGCCAGCAGCTTAGGCGGGAGCTCCTACGAGCAGTACTTC
TRBV5-1,TRBJ2-3,.,few,CASSLGEDTQYF,TGCGCCAGCAGCTTGGGGGAAGATACGCAGTATTTT
TRBV6-5,TRBJ1-5,TRBD1,.,CASRDRINQPQHF,TGTGCCAGCAGGGACAGGATCAATCAGCCCCAGCATTTT
TRBV6-1,TRBJ1-5,.,.,CASSDSFSSNQPQHF,TGTGCCAGCAGTGACAGCTTCTCTAGCAATCAGCCCCAGCATTTT
TRBV30,TRBJ2-6,TRBD2,.,CAWRQRGAGSGANVLTF,TGTGCCTGGAGGCAGCGGGGGGCCGGCTCTGGGGCCAACGTCCTGACTTTC
TRBV18,TRBJ2-7,TRBD2,.,CASSPPGLASPGTYEQYF,TGTGCCAGCTCACCACCGGGACTAGCTAGCCCTGGAACCTACGAGCAGTACTTC